Following are 26 T cell receptor beta chains from one sample sequenced in a study of technical replicates of blood from four donors. Method: immunoSEQ multiplex PCR; TCRdb's copy keeps in-frame clones and lacks some. Here the sample spans 70,000 to 80,000 clones, about 90% being singletons. Sequences were obtained from T cells isolated from PBMCs. The receptors were gathered from a human donor in good health.

The chain carries TRBV7-9 and TRBJ2-5; the D gene is possibly TRBD2 (6 bases). Germline V lookup: CDR1 SEHNR, CDR2 FQNEAQ (reference sequence). The V end was cut by 4 bases, the J end by 5 bases, with 17 bases between. This CDR3 region has 15 residues. The CDR3 DNA is TGTGCCAGCAGCTCTCGACTAGATCGCGAGGAGACCCAGTACTTC. This sequence encodes CASSSRLDREETQYF.

The J gene is TRBJ2-1, the V gene TRBV25-1, with D possibly matching TRBD2 (6 bases). The CDR3 length is 15 residues. Looked up from germline, CDR1 is MGHDK and CDR2 is SYGVNS. Trimming shortened V by 3 bases and J by 0 bases, and 9 bases separated the two germline ends. Written as DNA, the CDR3 is TGTGCCAGCAGTGATGTAGCGGACTCCTACAATGAGCAGTTCTTC. It codes for CASSDVADSYNEQFF.

The J gene is TRBJ2-3, the V gene TRBV9, with 7 bases that match TRBD2. CDR1 and CDR2 (germline): SGDLS, YYNGEE. V gave up 0 bases and J gave up 7 bases; unmatched junction bases: 5. CDR3 length: 14 amino acids. As DNA, the CDR3 is TGTGCCAGCAGCGTAGCCGGGGGAGGGAATACGCAGTATTTT. This gives the protein CASSVAGGGNTQYF.

The chain uses TRBV4-2 and TRBJ1-4; no clear D. The CDR3 is 16 residues long. V lost 0 bases and J lost 7, with 15 bases in between. Germline V CDR1 and CDR2: LGHNA, YNFKEQ. CDR3 loop: CASSQDPFQSPEKLFF. As DNA, the CDR3 is TGTGCCAGCAGCCAAGATCCGTTCCAGTCACCTGAAAAACTGTTTTTT.

The chain combines TRBV19 with TRBJ2-1, with D possibly matching TRBD2 (6 bases). In germline, CDR1 is LNHDA, CDR2 SQIVND (reference sequence). Trimming stripped 5 bases from V and 5 bases from J, with 19 bases between. This CDR3 region has 16 residues. The CDR3 nucleotides read TGTGCCAGTAGTCGTCCGGGGGTGCGGGTTAACAATGAGCAGTTCTTC. It specifies CASSRPGVRVNNEQFF.

The genes are TRBV6-5 and TRBJ1-5; TRBD1 matches 9 bases. Germline V lookup: CDR1 MNHEY, CDR2 SVGAGI. The CDR3 loop spans 15 amino acids. The junction had 5 bases not matched to a gene; V was cut back by 4 bases and J by 4 bases. CDR3: CASSSAGTGNQPQHF. For the CDR3, the DNA is TGTGCCAGCAGTTCTGCCGGGACAGGGAATCAGCCCCAGCATTTT.

The CDR3, as DNA: TGTGCCAGCAGTAACAGGGGGATGGGACAGCCCCAGCATTTT. Translating it yields CASSNRGMGQPQHF. The genes are TRBV27 and TRBJ1-5; 8 nucleotides agree with TRBD1. There are 14 residues in the CDR3. Germline V gene lookup returns CDR1 MNHEY and CDR2 SMNVEV (reference sequence). The trim removed 5 bases at V and 7 bases at J, leaving 7 bases unmatched.

The chain is built from TRBV7-8 and TRBJ1-2; D possibly corresponds to TRBD1 (6 bases). Looked up from germline, CDR1 is SGHVS and CDR2 is FQNEAQ. The CDR3 is made up of 14 amino acids. The V gene lost 5 bases and the J gene lost 3 bases, with 13 bases spanning the gap. CDR3 in amino acids: CASSPGQKDYGYTF. CDR3 coding DNA: TGTGCCAGCAGCCCCGGACAGAAGGACTATGGCTACACCTTC.

The V call is TRBV9, the J call TRBJ2-3; 8 nucleotides agree with TRBD2. The CDR3 spans 16 residues. Germline V CDR1 and CDR2: SGDLS, YYNGEE. With V trimmed by 0 bases and J by 1 base, 4 bases remained unmatched. The CDR3 region is CASSVGLAGGTDTQYF. CDR3 DNA sequence: TGTGCCAGCAGCGTAGGCCTAGCGGGCGGCACAGATACGCAGTATTTT.

The chain has TRBV19 and TRBJ1-1; D possibly corresponds to TRBD1 (6 bases). This CDR3 comprises 13 residues. The ends were cut back, 5 bases at V and 3 bases at J, with 10 bases in the middle. Germline V gene lookup returns CDR1 LNHDA and CDR2 SQIVND (reference sequence). The CDR3 nucleotides are TGTGCCAGTAGTGACAGGCCTTACACTGAAGCTTTCTTT. It encodes CASSDRPYTEAFF. Looking up the rest from reference TRBV19 and TRBJ1-1 gives the full variable domain: DGGITQSPKYLFRKEGQNVTLSCEQNLNHDAMYWYRQDPGQGLRLIYYSQIVNDFQKGDIAEGYSVSREKKESFPLTVTSAQKNPTAFYLCASSDRPYTEAFFGQGTRLTVV.

The table lists this clone with a count of one. The chain is built from TRBV13 and TRBJ1-1, with D possibly TRBD1 on 6 matching bases. The V gene's germline CDR1 is PRHDT and CDR2 FYEKMQ (reference sequence). The CDR3 has 14 residues. Trimming cost V 5 bases and J 4 bases, with 14 bases left between them. CDR3 residues: CASSLNQGFTEAFF. CDR3 bases: TGTGCCAGCAGCCTAAATCAGGGGTTCACTGAAGCTTTCTTT.

J is TRBJ2-5 and V is TRBV9; maybe TRBD1 (6 bases). V lost 6 bases to trimming and J lost 5 bases, with 14 bases between them. Germline V gene lookup returns CDR1 SGDLS and CDR2 YYNGEE. The CDR3 sequence is 13 residues long. The CDR3 loop reads CASTPQGIETQYF. DNA of the CDR3: TGTGCCAGCACGCCTCAGGGGATTGAGACCCAGTACTTC. The complete variable domain, with remaining parts taken from reference TRBV9 and TRBJ2-5, reads DSGVTQTPKHLITATGQRVTLRCSPRSGDLSVYWYQQSLDQGLQFLIQYYNGEERAKGNILERFSAQQFPDLHSELNLSSLELGDSALYFCASTPQGIETQYFGPGTRLLVL.

The chain joins TRBV15 to TRBJ1-1; D may be TRBD1 (5 bases). Trimming removed 3 bases at V and 3 bases at J, with 17 bases between. The CDR3 extends over 16 amino acids. Germline CDR1 LNHNV, CDR2 YYDKDF (reference sequence). This CDR3 is CATSSLLQGMDTEAFF. For the CDR3, the DNA is TGTGCCACCAGCAGCCTCCTCCAGGGAATGGACACTGAAGCTTTCTTT.

V gene TRBV7-8 combines with J gene TRBJ1-1; TRBD1 matches at 8 bases. The CDR3 is 16 amino acids. V shed 2 bases and J 1 base; nucleotides not matched to a gene: 6. From germline, CDR1 is SGHVS and CDR2 FQNEAQ. The CDR3 sequence: CASSLWSGGRNTEAFF. DNA for the CDR3: TGTGCCAGCAGCTTATGGTCAGGGGGCAGGAACACTGAAGCTTTCTTT.

This clone has more than one count but fewer than ten. The rearrangement uses TRBV7-3 and TRBJ1-1, with D possibly being TRBD1 (6 bases). In germline, CDR1 is SGHTA, CDR2 FQGTGA. This CDR3 is 12 amino acids long. V lost 5 bases and J 5 bases, leaving 9 bases between the germline ends. This chain's CDR3 is CASSPDRTEAFF. As DNA, the CDR3 is TGTGCCAGCAGCCCGGACAGAACTGAAGCTTTCTTT.

The table lists this clone with a count of one. The V and J genes are TRBV25-1 and TRBJ2-1, with 13 bases that match TRBD2. Trimming at V came to 2 bases and at J to 6 bases, leaving 10 bases not matched to a gene. Germline V gene data show CDR1 as MGHDK and CDR2 as SYGVNS. This CDR3 is 18 amino acids long. CDR3 DNA sequence: TGTGCCAGCAGTGAAAAGTCACTAGCGGGAGGGTTATCCAATGAGCAGTTCTTC. It codes for CASSEKSLAGGLSNEQFF.

This chain joins TRBV6-5 and TRBJ1-1, with D maybe TRBD1 (6 bases). CDR3 size: 13 residues. Trimming shortened V by 8 bases and J by 1 base, and 11 bases separated the two germline ends. Looked up from germline, CDR1 is MNHEY and CDR2 is SVGAGI. CDR3 loop: CASATGWNTEAFF. CDR3 coding DNA: TGTGCCAGCGCGACAGGTTGGAACACTGAAGCTTTCTTT.

This rearrangement joins TRBV28 to TRBJ2-7; possibly TRBD2 for D (6 bases). Germline assignment: CDR1 MDHEN and CDR2 SYDVKM. The CDR3 is 16 amino acids. Trimming shortened V by 0 bases and J by 7 bases, and 19 bases separated the two germline ends. The CDR3 protein is CASSLWPIAVNEEQYF. The DNA of the CDR3 is TGTGCCAGCAGTTTATGGCCGATAGCGGTAAACGAGGAGCAGTACTTC.

This clone was picked up a small number of times. The chain links TRBV14 to TRBJ2-7; D perhaps matches TRBD1 (5 bases). Germline values: CDR1 SGHDN, CDR2 FVKESK. V lost 6 bases and J 0 bases, leaving 12 bases between the germline ends. The CDR3 consists of 14 residues. The CDR3 sequence is CASSPQGISYEQYF. The CDR3 DNA reads TGTGCCAGCAGTCCGCAGGGTATCTCCTACGAGCAGTACTTC.

V gene TRBV7-3 combines with J gene TRBJ1-2, with D hard to call. Trimming cost V 5 bases and J 6 bases, with 16 bases left between them. CDR3 size: 14 residues. CDR1 SGHTA and CDR2 FQGTGA come from the germline V gene. The DNA for the CDR3 is TGTGCCAGCAGCGCCACGTCCCAGGCCCATGGCTACACCTTC. It codes for CASSATSQAHGYTF.

V is TRBV2 and J is TRBJ1-1; TRBD1 matches 8 bases. The J segment lost 10 bases and the V segment lost 6 bases, leaving 7 bases of the junction unmatched. Germline loops: CDR1 SNHLY, CDR2 FYNNEI. CDR3 length equals 12 residues. CDR3 in DNA: TGTGCCAGCAGCCAGGACAGGGAAAGAGCTTTCTTT. The encoded protein is CASSQDRERAFF.

This sequence joins TRBV9 and TRBJ2-1; no definite D call. This CDR3 has 11 amino acids. V gave up 2 bases and J gave up 8 bases, with 5 bases separating them. Germline V CDR1 and CDR2: SGDLS, YYNGEE. As DNA, the CDR3 is TGTGCCAGCAGCGTCCTCGATGAGCAGTTCTTC. This gives the protein CASSVLDEQFF.

This clone was picked up one time. The V gene is TRBV7-3, the J gene TRBJ2-3, with TRBD2 matching over 11 bases. The CDR3 contains 16 residues. Trimming removed 3 bases from V and 2 bases from J; junction bases left unmatched: 4. Germline CDR1 is SGHTA and CDR2 is FQGTGA. The CDR3 sequence is CASSLRLAGNTDTQYF. CDR3 coding DNA: TGTGCCAGCAGCTTGAGACTAGCGGGAAACACAGATACGCAGTATTTT. The whole variable domain, filled in from reference TRBV7-3 and TRBJ2-3, reads GAGVSQTPSNKVTEKGKYVELRCDPISGHTALYWYRQSLGQGPEFLIYFQGTGAADDSGLPNDRFFAVRPEGSVSTLKIQRTERGDSAVYLCASSLRLAGNTDTQYFGPGTRLTVL.

V and J are TRBV4-1 and TRBJ1-1; possibly TRBD1 for D (5 bases). V was pared by 1 base and J by 1 base, with 7 bases between. Germline CDR1 MGHRA, CDR2 YSYEKL. This CDR3 comprises 14 residues. CDR3 loop: CASSQGDRNTEAFF. In DNA form, the CDR3 reads TGCGCCAGCAGCCAAGGCGACAGGAACACTGAAGCTTTCTTT.

The gene calls are TRBV6-1 and TRBJ1-1; D gene unclear. Germline V gives CDR1 MNHNS, CDR2 SASEGT. The CDR3 consists of 12 residues. V lost 2 bases and J 6 bases, leaving 7 bases between the germline ends. The chain's CDR3 is CASSERRAEAFF. The CDR3, as DNA: TGTGCCAGCAGTGAAAGAAGAGCTGAAGCTTTCTTT.

This rearrangement joins TRBV27 to TRBJ1-1, with D possibly matching TRBD1 (5 bases). Germline values: CDR1 MNHEY, CDR2 SMNVEV (reference sequence). The CDR3 runs 13 residues. The CDR3 coding sequence is TGTGCAGCAGGGTCTGGGGCGGACACTGAAGCTTTCTTT. This sequence encodes CAAGSGADTEAFF.